This is a list of T cell receptor beta chains from one sample in a study of blood T cell repertoires in COVID-19. Assay used: immunoSEQ multiplex PCR; TCRdb lists only in-frame clones, some missing. The sample lists approximately 200,000 clones, 82% occurring once. The sequenced sample consisted of PBMCs or T cells enriched from blood (not recorded which). Source of these receptors: a man aged 40-49 years who had recovered from COVID-19. Both conserved end residues are part of each CDR3.

v_gene,j_gene,CDR3aa
TRBV7-3,TRBJ2-2,CASSATGSTGELFF
TRBV9,TRBJ2-1,CASSVGSGRGVYNEQFF
TRBV27,TRBJ2-4,CASTSGSRTKNIQYF
TRBV6-5,TRBJ1-5,CASTETGAQHF
TRBV4-1,TRBJ2-1,CASSQTPSGHNEQFF
TRBV9,TRBJ2-1,CASSVAGTGYYNEQFF
TRBV5-1,TRBJ1-1,CASSPLQGTEAFF
TRBV19,TRBJ2-1,CASSMAGLRYNEQFF
TRBV7-2,TRBJ2-2,CASSSGAGVGRELFF
TRBV25-1,TRBJ2-3,CARCTPSRDCADTQYF
TRBV15,TRBJ2-1,CATSFLVASGSVHEQFF
TRBV6-5,TRBJ1-1,CASSYPGTYGTEAFF
TRBV19,TRBJ1-1,CASSPGDRVTAMNTEAFF
TRBV4-3,TRBJ1-6,CASSQQGNNSPLHF
TRBV4-1,TRBJ2-7,CASSHLLRERKQYF
TRBV23-1,TRBJ1-1,CASRYRDMNTEAFF
TRBV28,TRBJ1-2,CASSTGPYGYTF
TRBV14,TRBJ2-4,CASSQGTEQYF
TRBV27,TRBJ2-1,CASSLQLGAKEQFF
TRBV7-2,TRBJ1-2,CASSPYNRDVNYGYTF
TRBV30,TRBJ1-4,CAWSPDGRKLFF
TRBV6-2/TRBV6-3,TRBJ1-2,CASSYSRYGYTF